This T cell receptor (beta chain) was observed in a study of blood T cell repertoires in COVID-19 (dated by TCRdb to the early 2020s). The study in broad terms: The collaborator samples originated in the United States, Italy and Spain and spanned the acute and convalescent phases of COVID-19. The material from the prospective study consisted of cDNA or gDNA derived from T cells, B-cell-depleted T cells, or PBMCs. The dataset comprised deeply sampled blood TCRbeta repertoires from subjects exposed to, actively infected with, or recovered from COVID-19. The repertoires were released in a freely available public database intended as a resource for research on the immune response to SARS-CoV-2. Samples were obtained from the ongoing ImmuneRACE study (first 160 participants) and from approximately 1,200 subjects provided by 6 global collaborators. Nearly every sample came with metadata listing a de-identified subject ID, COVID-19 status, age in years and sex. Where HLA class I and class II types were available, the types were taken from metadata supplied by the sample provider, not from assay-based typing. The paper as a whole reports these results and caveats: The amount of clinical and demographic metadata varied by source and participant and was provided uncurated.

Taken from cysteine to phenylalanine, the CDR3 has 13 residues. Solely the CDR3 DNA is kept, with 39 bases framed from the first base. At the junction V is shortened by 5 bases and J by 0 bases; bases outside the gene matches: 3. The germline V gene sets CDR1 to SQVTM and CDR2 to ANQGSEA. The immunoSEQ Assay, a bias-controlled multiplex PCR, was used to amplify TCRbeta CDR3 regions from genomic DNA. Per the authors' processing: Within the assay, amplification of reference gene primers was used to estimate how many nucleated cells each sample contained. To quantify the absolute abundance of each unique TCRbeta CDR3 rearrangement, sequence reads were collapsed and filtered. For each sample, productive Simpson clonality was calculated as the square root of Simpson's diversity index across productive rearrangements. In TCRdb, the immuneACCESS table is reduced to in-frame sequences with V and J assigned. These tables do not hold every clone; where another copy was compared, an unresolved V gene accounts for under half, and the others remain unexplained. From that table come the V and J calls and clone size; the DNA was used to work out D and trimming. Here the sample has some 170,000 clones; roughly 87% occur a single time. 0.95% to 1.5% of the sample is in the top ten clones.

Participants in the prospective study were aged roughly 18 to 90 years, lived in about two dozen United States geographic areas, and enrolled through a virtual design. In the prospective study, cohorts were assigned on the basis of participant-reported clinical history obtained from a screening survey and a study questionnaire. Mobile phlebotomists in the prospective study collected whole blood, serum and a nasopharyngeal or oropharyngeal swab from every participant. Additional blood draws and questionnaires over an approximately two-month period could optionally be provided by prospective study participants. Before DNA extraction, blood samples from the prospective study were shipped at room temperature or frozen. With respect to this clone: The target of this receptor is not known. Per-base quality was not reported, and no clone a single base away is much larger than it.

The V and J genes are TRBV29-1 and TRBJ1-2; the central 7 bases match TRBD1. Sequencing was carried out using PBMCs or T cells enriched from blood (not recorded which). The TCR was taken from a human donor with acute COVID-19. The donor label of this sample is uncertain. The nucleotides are TGCAGCGTTTGGGGGACAGCTAACTATGGCTACACCTTC. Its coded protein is CSVWGTANYGYTF. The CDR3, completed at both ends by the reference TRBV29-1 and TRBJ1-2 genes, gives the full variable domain SAVISQKPSRDICQRGTSLTIQCQVDSQVTMMFWYRQQPGQSLTLIATANQGSEATYESGFVIDKFPISRPNLTFSTLTVSNMSPEDSSIYLCSVWGTANYGYTFGSGTRLTVV.